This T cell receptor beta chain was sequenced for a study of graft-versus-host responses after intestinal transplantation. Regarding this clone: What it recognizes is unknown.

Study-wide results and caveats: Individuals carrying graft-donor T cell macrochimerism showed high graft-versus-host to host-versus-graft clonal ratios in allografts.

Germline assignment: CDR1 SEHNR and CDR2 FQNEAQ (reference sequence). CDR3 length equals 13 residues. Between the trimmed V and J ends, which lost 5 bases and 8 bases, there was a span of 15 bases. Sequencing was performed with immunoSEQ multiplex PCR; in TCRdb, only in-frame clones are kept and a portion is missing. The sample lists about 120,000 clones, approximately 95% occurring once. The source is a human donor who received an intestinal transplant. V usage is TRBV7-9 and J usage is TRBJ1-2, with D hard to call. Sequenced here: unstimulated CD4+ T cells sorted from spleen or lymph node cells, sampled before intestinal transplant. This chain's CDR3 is CASSRRKEEGYTF. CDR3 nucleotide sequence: TGTGCCAGCAGCCGACGGAAGGAAGAAGGCTACACCTTC. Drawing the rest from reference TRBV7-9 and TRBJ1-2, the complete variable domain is DTGVSQNPRHKITKRGQNVTFRCDPISEHNRLYWYRQTLGQGPEFLTYFQNEAQLEKSRLLSDRFSAERPKGSFSTLEIQRTEQGDSAMYLCASSRRKEEGYTFGSGTRLTVV.